The rows below give T cell receptor beta chains drawn from one sample of a study of technical replicates of blood from a handful of donors. The data were produced by immunoSEQ multiplex PCR, yet TCRdb's version contains in-frame clones alone and is incomplete. Altogether about 98,000 clones are present, roughly 95% being singletons, with the ten largest covering roughly 0.23%. Material for sequencing was T cells isolated from PBMCs. The receptors come from a human donor in good health. Each CDR3 is given with its conserved first and last residue. Each record gives: CDR3 DNA, CDR3 protein, V gene, D gene, J gene, clone size. D genes are given only for firm matches. Size tells how often a clone was seen (once, few, many) or the class of an expanded clone, and some rows leave it out.

DNA: TGTGCCAGTAGTATAGGCGGAGGGGCGGCGGAATATTTT
CDR3: CASSIGGGAAEYF
V: TRBV19
D: .
J: TRBJ2-3
size: .

DNA: TGTGCTAGCAGCCACTTAAGGGGTCACGAGCAGTACTTC
CDR3: CASSHLRGHEQYF
V: TRBV7-7
D: .
J: TRBJ2-7
size: .

DNA: TGTGCCAGCAGACCAGGGGGCACTGGGTACGAGCAGTACTTC
CDR3: CASRPGGTGYEQYF
V: TRBV28
D: TRBD1
J: TRBJ2-7
size: .

DNA: TGCAGCGTTTTTTCCGGGGCGGGGGAGACCCAGTACTTC
CDR3: CSVFSGAGETQYF
V: TRBV29-1
D: .
J: TRBJ2-5
size: .

DNA: TGCGCCAGCAGCAGTGGACCTCTAGCGGGGGTTAATGAGCAGTTCTTC
CDR3: CASSSGPLAGVNEQFF
V: TRBV5-1
D: TRBD2
J: TRBJ2-1
size: .

DNA: TGTGCCAGCAGCTTACAGGGGTTAAACGAAAAACTGTTTTTT
CDR3: CASSLQGLNEKLFF
V: TRBV13
D: .
J: TRBJ1-4
size: .

DNA: TGTGCCAGCAGCCCCTTCACGGACACTGAAGCTTTCTTT
CDR3: CASSPFTDTEAFF
V: TRBV9
D: .
J: TRBJ1-1
size: few

DNA: TGTGCCAGCAGCTTTTCCAACGGGGGTAACTATGGCTACACCTTC
CDR3: CASSFSNGGNYGYTF
V: TRBV7-9
D: .
J: TRBJ1-2
size: .

DNA: TGCGCCAGCAACGGGAACACTGAAGCTTTCTTT
CDR3: CASNGNTEAFF
V: TRBV10-2
D: .
J: TRBJ1-1
size: .

DNA: TGTGCCAGCAGCCCCGGGGGGGGCGAGCAGTACTTC
CDR3: CASSPGGGEQYF
V: TRBV5-6
D: TRBD2
J: TRBJ2-7
size: .

DNA: TGTGCCAGCAGCTTAGTGCATGGCAGGGTGGGCAATGAGCAGTTCTTC
CDR3: CASSLVHGRVGNEQFF
V: TRBV7-9
D: .
J: TRBJ2-1
size: .

DNA: TGTGCCAGCAGATATCAAGACGGGGGGGATACGCAGTATTTT
CDR3: CASRYQDGGDTQYF
V: TRBV25-1
D: TRBD2
J: TRBJ2-3
size: .

DNA: TGTGCCAGTAGTATAAGGACAGGGGGCAGGGGAGCTTTCTTT
CDR3: CASSIRTGGRGAFF
V: TRBV19
D: TRBD1
J: TRBJ1-1
size: .

DNA: TGTGCCAGCAGTTTATCCCGTGCCTACGAGCAGTACTTC
CDR3: CASSLSRAYEQYF
V: TRBV27
D: .
J: TRBJ2-7
size: .

DNA: TGTGCCAGTAGTATTCTAGCGGGAGGGCCCTACGAGCAGTACTTC
CDR3: CASSILAGGPYEQYF
V: TRBV19
D: TRBD2
J: TRBJ2-7
size: .

DNA: TGTGCCAGCAGCTTACCAGACAGGGTTACTACCGGGGAGCTGTTTTTT
CDR3: CASSLPDRVTTGELFF
V: TRBV7-9
D: TRBD1
J: TRBJ2-2
size: .

DNA: TGTGCCAGCAGTCCCAGGGTGCCCACTGAAGCTTTCTTT
CDR3: CASSPRVPTEAFF
V: TRBV14
D: .
J: TRBJ1-1
size: few

DNA: TGTGCCAGCAGCTCGGAGGGGAGCGGCTACACCTTC
CDR3: CASSSEGSGYTF
V: TRBV7-9
D: .
J: TRBJ1-2
size: .

DNA: TGTGCCAGCAGTTTTACCGGCACGGGTCAGCCCCAGCATTTT
CDR3: CASSFTGTGQPQHF
V: TRBV27
D: .
J: TRBJ1-5
size: .

DNA: TGCGCCAGCAGCTCGGGACAGGGAGAAATCTACGAGCAGTACTTC
CDR3: CASSSGQGEIYEQYF
V: TRBV5-1
D: TRBD1
J: TRBJ2-7
size: .